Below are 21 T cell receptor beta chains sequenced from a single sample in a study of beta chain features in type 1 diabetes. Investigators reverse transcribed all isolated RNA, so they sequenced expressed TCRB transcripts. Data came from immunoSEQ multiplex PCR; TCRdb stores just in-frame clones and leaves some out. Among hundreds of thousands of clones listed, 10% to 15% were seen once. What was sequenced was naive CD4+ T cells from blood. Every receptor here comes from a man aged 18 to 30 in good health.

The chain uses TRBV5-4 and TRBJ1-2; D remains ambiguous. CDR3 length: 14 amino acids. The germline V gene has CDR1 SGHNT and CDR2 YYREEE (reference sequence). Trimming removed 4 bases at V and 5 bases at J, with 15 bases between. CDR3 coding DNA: TGTGCCAGCAGCGCAACTCGGGAGGCGTATGGCTACACCTTC. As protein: CASSATREAYGYTF.

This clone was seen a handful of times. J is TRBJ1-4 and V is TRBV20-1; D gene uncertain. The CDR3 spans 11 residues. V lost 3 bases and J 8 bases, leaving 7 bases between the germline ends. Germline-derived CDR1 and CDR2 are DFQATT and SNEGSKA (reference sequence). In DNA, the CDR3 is TGCAGTGCTAGGGTCGGGGAAAAACTGTTTTTT. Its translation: CSARVGEKLFF.

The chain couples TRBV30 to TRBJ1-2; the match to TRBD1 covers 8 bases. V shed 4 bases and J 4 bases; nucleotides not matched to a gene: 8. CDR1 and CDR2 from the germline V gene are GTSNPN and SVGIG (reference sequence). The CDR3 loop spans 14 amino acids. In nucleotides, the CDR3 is TGTGCCTGGACCGCGGACAGGGCGCTCTATGGCTACACCTTC. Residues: CAWTADRALYGYTF.

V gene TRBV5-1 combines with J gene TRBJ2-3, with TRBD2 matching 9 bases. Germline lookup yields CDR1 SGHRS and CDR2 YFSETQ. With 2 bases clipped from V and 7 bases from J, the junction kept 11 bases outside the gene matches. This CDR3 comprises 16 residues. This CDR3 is CASSLRLAAHENTQYF. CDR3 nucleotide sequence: TGCGCCAGCAGCTTACGACTAGCGGCCCACGAAAATACGCAGTATTTT.

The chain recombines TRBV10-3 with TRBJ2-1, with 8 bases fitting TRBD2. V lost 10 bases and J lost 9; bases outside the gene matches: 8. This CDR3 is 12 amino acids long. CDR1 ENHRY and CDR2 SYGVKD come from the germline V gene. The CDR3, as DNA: TGTGCCACGGGGGGGCCAATAATTGAGCAGTTCTTC. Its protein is CATGGPIIEQFF.

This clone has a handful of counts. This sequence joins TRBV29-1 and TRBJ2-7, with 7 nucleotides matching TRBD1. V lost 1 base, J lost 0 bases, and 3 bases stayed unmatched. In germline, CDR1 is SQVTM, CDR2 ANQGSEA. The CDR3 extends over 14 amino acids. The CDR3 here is CSVEGQGHSYEQYF. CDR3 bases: TGCAGCGTTGAAGGACAGGGTCACTCCTACGAGCAGTACTTC.

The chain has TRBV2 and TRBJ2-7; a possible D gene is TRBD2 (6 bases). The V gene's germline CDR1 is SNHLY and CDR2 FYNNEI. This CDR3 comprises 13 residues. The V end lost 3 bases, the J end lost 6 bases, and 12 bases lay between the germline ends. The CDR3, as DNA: TGTGCCAGCAGTGATGTGGCGGGGCGCGAGCAGTACTTC. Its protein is CASSDVAGREQYF.

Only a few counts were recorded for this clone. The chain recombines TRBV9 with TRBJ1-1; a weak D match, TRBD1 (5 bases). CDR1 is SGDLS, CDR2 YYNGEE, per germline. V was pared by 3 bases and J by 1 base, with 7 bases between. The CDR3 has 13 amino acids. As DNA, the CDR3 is TGTGCCAGCAGCGCGCAGGGGAACACTGAAGCTTTCTTT. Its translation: CASSAQGNTEAFF.

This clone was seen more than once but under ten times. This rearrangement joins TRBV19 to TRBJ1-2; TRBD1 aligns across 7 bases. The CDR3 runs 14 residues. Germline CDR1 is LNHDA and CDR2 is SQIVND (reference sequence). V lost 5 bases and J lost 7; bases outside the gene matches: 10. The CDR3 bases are TGTGCCAGTAGTGCCCAGACAGGGATTGGTGGCTACACCTTC. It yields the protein CASSAQTGIGGYTF.

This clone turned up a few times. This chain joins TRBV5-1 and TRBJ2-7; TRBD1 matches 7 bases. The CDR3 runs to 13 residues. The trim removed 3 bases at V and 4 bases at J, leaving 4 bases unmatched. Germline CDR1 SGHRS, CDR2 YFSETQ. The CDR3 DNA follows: TGCGCCAGCAGCTCCCAGGGACAGTACGAGCAGTACTTC. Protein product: CASSSQGQYEQYF.

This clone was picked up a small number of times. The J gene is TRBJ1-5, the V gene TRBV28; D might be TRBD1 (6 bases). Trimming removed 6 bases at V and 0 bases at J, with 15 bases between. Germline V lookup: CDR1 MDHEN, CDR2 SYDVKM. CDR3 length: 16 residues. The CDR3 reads CASSLISTGSNQPQHF. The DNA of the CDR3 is TGTGCCAGCAGCTTAATATCGACAGGTAGCAATCAGCCCCAGCATTTT.

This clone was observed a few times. The CDR3 spells CASSRTRRDTDTQYF. As DNA, the CDR3 is TGCGCCAGCAGCCGCACACGGCGGGATACAGATACGCAGTATTTT. The chain employs TRBV4-1 and TRBJ2-3, with a tentative D call TRBD2 (6 bases). This CDR3 region has 15 residues. V dropped 4 bases and J dropped 3 bases, with 14 bases sitting between them. Germline V gene sequence: CDR1 MGHRA, CDR2 YSYEKL.

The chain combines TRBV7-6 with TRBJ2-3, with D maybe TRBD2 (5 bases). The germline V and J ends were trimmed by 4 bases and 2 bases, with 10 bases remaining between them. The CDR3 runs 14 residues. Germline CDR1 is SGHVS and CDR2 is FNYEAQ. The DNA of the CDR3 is TGTGCCAGCAGCTGGGTAGGACTCACAGATACGCAGTATTTT. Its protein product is CASSWVGLTDTQYF. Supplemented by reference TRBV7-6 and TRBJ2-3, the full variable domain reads GAGVSQSPRYKVTKRGQDVALRCDPISGHVSLYWYRQALGQGPEFLTYFNYEAQQDKSGLPNDRFSAERPEGSISTLTIQRTEQRDSAMYRCASSWVGLTDTQYFGPGTRLTVL.

The CDR3 loop is CASSLVGGTGTQPQHF. CDR3 nucleotides: TGCGCCAGCAGCTTAGTAGGCGGGACAGGGACCCAGCCCCAGCATTTT. V gene TRBV5-1 combines with J gene TRBJ1-5; 9 nucleotides align to TRBD1. This CDR3 has 16 residues. Losses at the gene ends were 2 bases for V and 7 bases for J; bases not matched to a gene: 10. The germline CDR1 and CDR2 sequences are SGHRS and YFSETQ.

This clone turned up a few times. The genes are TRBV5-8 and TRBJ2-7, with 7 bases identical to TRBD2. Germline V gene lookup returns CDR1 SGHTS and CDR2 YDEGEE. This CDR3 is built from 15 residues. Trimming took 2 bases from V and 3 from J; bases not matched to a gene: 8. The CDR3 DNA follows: TGTGCCAGCAGCTTCCTTTTGGGGGGGGTCTACGAGCAGTACTTC. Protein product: CASSFLLGGVYEQYF.

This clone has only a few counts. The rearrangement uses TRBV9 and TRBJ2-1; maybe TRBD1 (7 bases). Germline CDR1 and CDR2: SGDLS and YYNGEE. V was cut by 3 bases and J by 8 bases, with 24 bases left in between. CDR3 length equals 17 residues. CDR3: CASSADMTGTWGDEQFF. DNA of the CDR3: TGTGCCAGCAGCGCCGACATGACAGGGACCTGGGGGGATGAGCAGTTCTTC.

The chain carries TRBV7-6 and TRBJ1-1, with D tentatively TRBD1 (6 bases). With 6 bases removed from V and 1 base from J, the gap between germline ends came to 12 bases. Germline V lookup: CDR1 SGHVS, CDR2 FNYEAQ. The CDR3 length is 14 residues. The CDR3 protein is CASSKGVTNTEAFF. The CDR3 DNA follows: TGTGCCAGCAGTAAGGGGGTAACGAACACTGAAGCTTTCTTT.

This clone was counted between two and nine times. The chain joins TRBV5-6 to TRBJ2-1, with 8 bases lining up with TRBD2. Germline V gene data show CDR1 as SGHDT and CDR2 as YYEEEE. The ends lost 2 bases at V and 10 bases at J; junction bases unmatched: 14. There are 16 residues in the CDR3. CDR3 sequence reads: CASSFTVPSGPGEQFF. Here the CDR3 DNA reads TGTGCCAGCAGCTTTACCGTCCCTAGCGGGCCGGGGGAGCAGTTCTTC. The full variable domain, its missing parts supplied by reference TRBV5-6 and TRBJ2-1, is DAGVTQSPTHLIKTRGQQVTLRCSPKSGHDTVSWYQQALGQGPQFIFQYYEEEERQRGNFPDRFSGHQFPNYSSELNVNALLLGDSALYLCASSFTVPSGPGEQFFGPGTRLTVL.

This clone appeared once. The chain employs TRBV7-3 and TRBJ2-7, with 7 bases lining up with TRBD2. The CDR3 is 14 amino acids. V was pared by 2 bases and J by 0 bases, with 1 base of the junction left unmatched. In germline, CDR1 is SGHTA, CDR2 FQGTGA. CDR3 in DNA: TGTGCCAGCAGCTTAGGGGGGGGCTCCTACGAGCAGTACTTC. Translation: CASSLGGGSYEQYF. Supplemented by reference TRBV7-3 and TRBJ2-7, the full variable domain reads GAGVSQTPSNKVTEKGKYVELRCDPISGHTALYWYRQSLGQGPEFLIYFQGTGAADDSGLPNDRFFAVRPEGSVSTLKIQRTERGDSAVYLCASSLGGGSYEQYFGPGTRLTVT.

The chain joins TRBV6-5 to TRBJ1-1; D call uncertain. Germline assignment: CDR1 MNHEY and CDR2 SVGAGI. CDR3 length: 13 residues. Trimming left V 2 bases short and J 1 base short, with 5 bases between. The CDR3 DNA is TGTGCCAGCAGTTACAACAGGAACACTGAAGCTTTCTTT. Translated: CASSYNRNTEAFF.

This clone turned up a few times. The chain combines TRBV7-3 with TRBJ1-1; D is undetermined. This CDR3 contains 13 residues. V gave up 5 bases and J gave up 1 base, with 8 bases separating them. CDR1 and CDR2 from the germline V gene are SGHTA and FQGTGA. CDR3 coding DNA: TGTGCCAGCAGCCCACAGCCGAACACTGAAGCTTTCTTT. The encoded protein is CASSPQPNTEAFF.